This T cell receptor (beta chain) originates from a study of cytomegalovirus exposure and HLA in healthy donors. Sequenced by immunoSEQ multiplex PCR; TCRdb stores in-frame clones only, minus some. The sample records 180,000 or so clones, roughly 86% being singletons. A single count supports this clone. The TCR sequence derives from a man aged 18 to 30 in good health and CMV-seropositive. The material sequenced was PBMCs.

CDR3 DNA sequence: TGCGCCAGCAGCTCGTACCCCGCTACAGGGGGCTGGGAGACCCAGTACTTC. As protein: CASSSYPATGGWETQYF. The gene calls are TRBV5-1 and TRBJ2-5, with 9 bases fitting TRBD1. V was pared by 3 bases and J by 5 bases, with 14 bases of the junction left unmatched. Germline CDR1 and CDR2: SGHRS and YFSETQ. This CDR3 region has 17 residues.